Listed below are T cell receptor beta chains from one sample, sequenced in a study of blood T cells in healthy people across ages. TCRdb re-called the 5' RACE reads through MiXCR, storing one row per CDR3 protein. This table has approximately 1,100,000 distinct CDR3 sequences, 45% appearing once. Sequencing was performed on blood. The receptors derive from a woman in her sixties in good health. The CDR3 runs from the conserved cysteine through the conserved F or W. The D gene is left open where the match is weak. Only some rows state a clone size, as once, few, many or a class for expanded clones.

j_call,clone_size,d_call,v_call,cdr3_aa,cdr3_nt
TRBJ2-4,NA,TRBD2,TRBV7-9,CASSSGTSGTFEQYF,TGTGCCAGCAGCTCGGGGACTAGCGGGACTTTTGAGCAGTACTTC
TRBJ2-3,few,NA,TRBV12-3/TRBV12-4,CASSLDLAQYF,TGTGCCAGCAGTTTAGACCTGGCGCAGTATTTT
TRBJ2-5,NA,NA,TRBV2,CASSEGMVGGRTQYF,TGTGCCAGCAGTGAGGGTATGGTTGGGGGCCGGACCCAGTACTTC
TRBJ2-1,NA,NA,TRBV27,CASTGIGGYNEQFF,TGTGCCAGCACCGGGATAGGCGGGTACAATGAGCAGTTCTTC
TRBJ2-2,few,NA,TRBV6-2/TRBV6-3,CASSRLRTGELFF,TGTGCCAGCAGTAGACTACGCACCGGGGAGCTGTTTTTT
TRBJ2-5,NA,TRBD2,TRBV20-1,CSARLPGLAIEPQYF,TGCAGTGCTAGATTACCGGGACTAGCCATCGAGCCCCAGTACTTC
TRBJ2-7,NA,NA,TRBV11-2,CASNVGVGYEQYF,TGTGCCAGCAATGTCGGGGTAGGCTACGAGCAGTACTTC
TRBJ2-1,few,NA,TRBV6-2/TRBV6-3,CASSFGKRLEQFF,TGTGCCAGCAGTTTCGGGAAACGTTTGGAGCAGTTCTTC
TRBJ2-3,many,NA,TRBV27,CASSYRGDTQYF,TGTGCCAGCAGTTATAGGGGGGATACGCAGTATTTT
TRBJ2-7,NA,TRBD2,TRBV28,CASTPPGLAGGPNEQYF,TGTGCCAGCACGCCTCCCGGACTAGCGGGAGGGCCCAACGAGCAGTACTTC
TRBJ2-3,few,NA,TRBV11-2,CASSRVLDTQYF,TGTGCCAGCAGCCGAGTTTTGGATACGCAGTATTTT
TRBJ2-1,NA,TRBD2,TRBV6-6,CASRTLAGVSNEQFF,TGTGCCAGCAGAACACTAGCGGGAGTCTCGAATGAGCAGTTCTTC
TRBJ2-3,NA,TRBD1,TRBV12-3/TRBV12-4,CTSSVGTGATDTQYF,TGTACCAGCAGCGTCGGGACAGGGGCCACAGATACGCAGTATTTT
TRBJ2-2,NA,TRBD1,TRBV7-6,CASRRTGVTGELFF,TGTGCCAGCAGACGGACAGGGGTTACCGGGGAGCTGTTTTTT
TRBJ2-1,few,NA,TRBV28,CASTERRPYNEQFF,TGTGCCAGCACTGAGCGGAGACCCTACAATGAGCAGTTCTTC
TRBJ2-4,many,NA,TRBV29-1,CSVGQGKNIQYF,TGCAGCGTTGGGCAGGGGAAAAACATTCAGTACTTC
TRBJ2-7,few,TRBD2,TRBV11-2,CASSLDSGRSTYEQYF,TGTGCCAGCAGCTTAGATAGCGGGAGATCGACCTACGAGCAGTACTTC
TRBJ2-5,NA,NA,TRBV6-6,CASSPGRQRETQYF,TGTGCCAGCAGCCCCGGTCGCCAAAGAGAGACCCAGTACTTC
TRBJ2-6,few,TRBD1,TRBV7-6,CASSSRDRGLSGANVLTF,TGTGCCAGCAGCTCGAGGGACAGGGGGCTCTCTGGGGCCAACGTCCTGACTTTC
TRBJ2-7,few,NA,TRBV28,CASSVDSLKVSYEQYF,TGTGCCAGCAGTGTGGACAGTCTTAAAGTCTCCTACGAGCAGTACTTC
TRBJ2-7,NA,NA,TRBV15,CATSRDRMGSSTYEQYF,TGTGCCACCAGCAGAGATCGAATGGGGAGCTCGACCTACGAGCAGTACTTC
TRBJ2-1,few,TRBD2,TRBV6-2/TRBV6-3,CASSATSGEQFF,TGTGCCAGCAGTGCGACTAGCGGTGAGCAGTTCTTC
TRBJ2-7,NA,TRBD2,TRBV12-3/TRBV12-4,CASSPTRGSSYEQYF,TGTGCCAGCAGTCCTACTCGCGGGAGCTCCTACGAGCAGTACTTC
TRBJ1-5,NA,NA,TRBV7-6,CASSLGTGPLGQPQHF,TGTGCCAGCAGCTTGGGAACTGGACCCTTAGGTCAGCCCCAGCATTTT
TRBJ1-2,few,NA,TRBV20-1,CSGIGGRTFGYTF,TGCAGTGGGATAGGCGGGAGGACGTTTGGCTACACCTTC
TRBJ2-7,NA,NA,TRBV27,CASSLSPARVYEQYF,TGTGCCAGCAGTTTATCGCCCGCTAGGGTCTACGAGCAGTACTTC
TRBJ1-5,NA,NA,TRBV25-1,CASSEIGVTGNQPQHF,TGTGCCAGCAGTGAGATCGGGGTTACTGGCAATCAGCCCCAGCATTTT
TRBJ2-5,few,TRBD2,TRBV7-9,CASSISGAEQYF,TGTGCCAGCAGCATAAGCGGGGCAGAGCAGTACTTC
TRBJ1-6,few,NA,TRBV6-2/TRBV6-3,CASVTGVRAPLHF,TGTGCCAGCGTTACGGGAGTTCGGGCACCCCTCCACTTT
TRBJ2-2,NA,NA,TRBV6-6,CASSWDRVAGTGELFF,TGTGCCAGCAGTTGGGACAGGGTAGCGGGGACCGGGGAGCTGTTTTTT
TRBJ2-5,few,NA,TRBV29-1,CSVEDGGRAETQYF,TGCAGCGTTGAAGATGGCGGCAGGGCCGAGACCCAGTACTTC
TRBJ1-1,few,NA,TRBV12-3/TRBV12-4,CASTKGRGTPTEAFF,TGTGCCAGCACCAAGGGCAGGGGCACCCCCACTGAAGCTTTCTTT
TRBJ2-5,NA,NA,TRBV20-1,CSARGRGEQYF,TGCAGTGCTAGAGGCAGGGGGGAGCAGTACTTC
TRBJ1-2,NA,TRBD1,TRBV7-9,CASSPRVRTGDYGYTF,TGTGCCAGCAGCCCCCGCGTAAGGACAGGGGATTATGGCTACACCTTC
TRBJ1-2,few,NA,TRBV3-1,CASSQRGARREGYTF,TGTGCCAGCAGCCAAAGAGGGGCAAGGCGGGAGGGCTACACCTTC
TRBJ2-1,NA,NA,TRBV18,CASSSTTGRINEQFF,TGTGCCAGCTCCTCAACCACGGGACGGATCAATGAGCAGTTCTTC
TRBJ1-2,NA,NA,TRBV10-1,CASSATANYGYTF,TGCGCCAGCTCCGCGACGGCTAACTATGGCTACACCTTC
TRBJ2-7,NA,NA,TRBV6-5,CASSSPGGSGYEQYF,TGTGCCAGCAGTTCCCCCGGAGGTAGCGGTTACGAGCAGTACTTC
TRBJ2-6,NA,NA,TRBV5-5,CASSLVQGTGANVLTF,TGTGCCAGCAGCTTGGTACAGGGTACTGGGGCCAACGTCCTGACTTTC
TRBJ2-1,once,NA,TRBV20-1,CSARPLGTRSYNEQFF,TGCAGTGCTAGACCACTTGGGACACGCTCCTACAATGAGCAGTTCTTC